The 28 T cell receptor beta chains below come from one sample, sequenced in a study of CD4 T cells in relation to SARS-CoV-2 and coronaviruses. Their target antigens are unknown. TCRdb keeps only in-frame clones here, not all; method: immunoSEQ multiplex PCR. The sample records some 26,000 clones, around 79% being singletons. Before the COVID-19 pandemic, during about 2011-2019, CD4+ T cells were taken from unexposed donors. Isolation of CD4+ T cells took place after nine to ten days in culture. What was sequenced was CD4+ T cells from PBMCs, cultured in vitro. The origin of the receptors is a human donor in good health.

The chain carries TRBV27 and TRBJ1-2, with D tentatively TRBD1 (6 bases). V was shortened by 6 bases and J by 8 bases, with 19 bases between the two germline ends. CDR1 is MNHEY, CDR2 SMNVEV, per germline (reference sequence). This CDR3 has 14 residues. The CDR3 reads CASSERQVGYGYTF. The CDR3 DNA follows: TGTGCCAGCAGCGAGAGACAGGTGGGGTACGGCTACACCTTC.

This CDR3 reads CAWSDRDEQYF. CDR3 nucleotide sequence: TGTGCCTGGAGCGACAGGGACGAGCAGTACTTC. J is TRBJ2-7 and V is TRBV30; 7 bases line up with TRBD1. CDR3 length: 11 residues. In germline, CDR1 is GTSNPN, CDR2 SVGIG (reference sequence). Germline trimming cut 3 bases from V and 5 bases from J; bases unmatched to any gene: 1.

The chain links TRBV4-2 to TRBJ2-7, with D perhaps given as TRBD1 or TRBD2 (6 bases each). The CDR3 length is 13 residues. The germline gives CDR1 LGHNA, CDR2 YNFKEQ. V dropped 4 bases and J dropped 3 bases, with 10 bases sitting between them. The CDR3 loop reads CASSRRGNYEQYF. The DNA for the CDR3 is TGTGCCAGCAGCCGGAGGGGGAACTACGAGCAGTACTTC.

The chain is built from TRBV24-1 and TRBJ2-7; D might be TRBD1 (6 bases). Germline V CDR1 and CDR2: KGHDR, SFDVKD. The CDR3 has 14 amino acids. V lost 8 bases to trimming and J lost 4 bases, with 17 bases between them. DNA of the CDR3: TGTGCCACCACCCCGGGACACCCTCCGTACGAGCAGTACTTC. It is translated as CATTPGHPPYEQYF.

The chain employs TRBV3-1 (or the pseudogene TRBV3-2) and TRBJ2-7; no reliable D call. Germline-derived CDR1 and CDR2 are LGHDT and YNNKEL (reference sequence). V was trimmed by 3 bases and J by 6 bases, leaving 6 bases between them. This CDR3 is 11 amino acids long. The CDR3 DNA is TGTGCCAGCAGCCACGGTACCGAGCAGTACTTC. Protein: CASSHGTEQYF.

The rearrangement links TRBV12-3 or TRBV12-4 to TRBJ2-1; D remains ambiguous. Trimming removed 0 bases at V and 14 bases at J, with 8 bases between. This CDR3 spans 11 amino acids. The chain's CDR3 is CASSLAVRKFF. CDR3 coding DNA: TGTGCCAGCAGTTTAGCGGTTAGAAAGTTCTTC.

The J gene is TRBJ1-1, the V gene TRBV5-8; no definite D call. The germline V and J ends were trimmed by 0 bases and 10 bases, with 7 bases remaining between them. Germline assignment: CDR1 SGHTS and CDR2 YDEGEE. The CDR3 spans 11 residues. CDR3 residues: CASSLETTAFF. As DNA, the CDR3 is TGTGCCAGCAGCTTGGAGACGACAGCTTTCTTT.

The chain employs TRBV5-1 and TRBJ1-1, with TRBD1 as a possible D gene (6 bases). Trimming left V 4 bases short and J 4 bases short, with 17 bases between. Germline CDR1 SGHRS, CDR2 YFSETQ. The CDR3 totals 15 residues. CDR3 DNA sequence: TGCGCCAGCAGCCCCCGGGGGGCGAGTAGCACTGAAGCTTTCTTT. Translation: CASSPRGASSTEAFF. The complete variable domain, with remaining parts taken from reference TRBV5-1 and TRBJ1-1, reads KAGVTQTPRYLIKTRGQQVTLSCSPISGHRSVSWYQQTPGQGLQFLFEYFSETQRNKGNFPGRFSGRQFSNSRSEMNVSTLELGDSALYLCASSPRGASSTEAFFGQGTRLTVV.

CDR3 residues: CATSDWQGEDTQYF. The CDR3 DNA reads TGTGCCACCAGTGATTGGCAGGGGGAAGATACGCAGTATTTT. The genes are TRBV24-1 and TRBJ2-3; the match to TRBD1 covers 7 bases. The CDR3 sequence is 14 residues long. Germline V gene sequence: CDR1 KGHDR, CDR2 SFDVKD. Unmatched junction bases numbered 3, after V lost 2 bases and J lost 5 bases.

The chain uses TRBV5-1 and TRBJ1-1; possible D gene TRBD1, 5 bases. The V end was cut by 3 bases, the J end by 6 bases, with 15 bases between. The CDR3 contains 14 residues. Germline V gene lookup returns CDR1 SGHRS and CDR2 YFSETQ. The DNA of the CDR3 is TGCGCCAGCAGCTCCCCCCAGGGCGGCTCTGAAGCTTTCTTT. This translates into CASSSPQGGSEAFF.

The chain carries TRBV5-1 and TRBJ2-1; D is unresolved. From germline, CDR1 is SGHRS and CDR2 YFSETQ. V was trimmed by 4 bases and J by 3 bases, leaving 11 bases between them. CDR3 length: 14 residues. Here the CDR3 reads CASSLAEIYNEQFF. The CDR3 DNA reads TGCGCCAGCAGCCTGGCGGAGATCTACAATGAGCAGTTCTTC.

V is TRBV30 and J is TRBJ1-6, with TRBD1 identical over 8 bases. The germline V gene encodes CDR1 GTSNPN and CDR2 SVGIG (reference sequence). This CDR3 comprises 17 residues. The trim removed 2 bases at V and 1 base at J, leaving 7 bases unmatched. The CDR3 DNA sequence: TGTGCCTGGAGTTCCCCAACAGGGGGGTCCTATAATTCACCCCTCCACTTT. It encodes CAWSSPTGGSYNSPLHF. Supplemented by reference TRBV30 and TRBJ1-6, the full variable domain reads SQTIHQWPATLVQPVGSPLSLECTVEGTSNPNLYWYRQAAGRGLQLLFYSVGIGQISSEVPQNLSASRPQDRQFILSSKKLLLSDSGFYLCAWSSPTGGSYNSPLHFGNGTRLTVT.

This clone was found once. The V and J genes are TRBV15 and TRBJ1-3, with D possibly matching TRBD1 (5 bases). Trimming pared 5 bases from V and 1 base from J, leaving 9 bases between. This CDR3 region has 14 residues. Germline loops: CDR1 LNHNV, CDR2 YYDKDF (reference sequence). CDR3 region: CATSARESGNTIYF. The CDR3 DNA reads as TGTGCCACCAGCGCCAGGGAATCTGGAAACACCATATATTTT.

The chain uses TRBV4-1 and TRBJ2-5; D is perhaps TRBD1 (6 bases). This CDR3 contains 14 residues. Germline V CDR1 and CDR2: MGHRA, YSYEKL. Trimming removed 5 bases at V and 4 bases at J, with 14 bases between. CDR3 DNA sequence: TGCGCCAGCAGCAAAACCGGGACAATAGAGACCCAGTACTTC. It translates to CASSKTGTIETQYF.

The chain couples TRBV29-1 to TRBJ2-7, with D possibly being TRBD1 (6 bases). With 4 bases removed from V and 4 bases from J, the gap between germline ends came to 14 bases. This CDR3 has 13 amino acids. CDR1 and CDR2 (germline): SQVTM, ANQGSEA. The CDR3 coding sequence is TGCAGCGTTGGGGGCAGGGGCCTGTACGAGCAGTACTTC. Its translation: CSVGGRGLYEQYF.

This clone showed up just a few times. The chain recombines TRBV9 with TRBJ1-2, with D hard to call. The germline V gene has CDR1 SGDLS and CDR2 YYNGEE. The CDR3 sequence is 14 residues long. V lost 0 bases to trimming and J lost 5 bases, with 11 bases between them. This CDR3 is CASSVDGGGYGYTF. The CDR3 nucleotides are TGTGCCAGCAGCGTAGATGGCGGAGGATATGGCTACACCTTC.

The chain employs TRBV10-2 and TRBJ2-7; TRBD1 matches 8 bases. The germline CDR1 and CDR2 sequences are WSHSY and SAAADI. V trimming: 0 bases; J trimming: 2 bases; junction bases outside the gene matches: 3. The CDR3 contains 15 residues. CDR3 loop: CASSESNRGTYEQYF. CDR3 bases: TGCGCCAGCAGTGAGTCAAACAGGGGGACCTACGAGCAGTACTTC.

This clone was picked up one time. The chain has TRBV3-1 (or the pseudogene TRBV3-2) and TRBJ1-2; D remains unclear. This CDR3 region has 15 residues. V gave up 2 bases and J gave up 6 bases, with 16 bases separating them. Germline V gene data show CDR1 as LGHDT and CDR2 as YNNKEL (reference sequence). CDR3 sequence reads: CASSQLLGRVDGYTF. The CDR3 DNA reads TGTGCCAGCAGCCAACTTCTGGGGAGGGTTGATGGCTACACCTTC.

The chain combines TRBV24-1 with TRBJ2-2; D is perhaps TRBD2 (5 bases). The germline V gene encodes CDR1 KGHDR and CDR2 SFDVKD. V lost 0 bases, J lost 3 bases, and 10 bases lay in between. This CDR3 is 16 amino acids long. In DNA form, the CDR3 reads TGTGCCACCAGTGATTTGAGGCGGGCCGACACCGGGGAGCTGTTTTTT. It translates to CATSDLRRADTGELFF.

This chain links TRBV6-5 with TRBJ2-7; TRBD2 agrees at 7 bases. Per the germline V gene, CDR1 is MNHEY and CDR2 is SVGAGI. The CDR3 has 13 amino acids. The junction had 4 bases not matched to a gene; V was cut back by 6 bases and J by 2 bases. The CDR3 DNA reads TGTGCCAGCAGGGCGGGAGCCACCTACGAGCAGTACTTC. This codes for CASRAGATYEQYF.

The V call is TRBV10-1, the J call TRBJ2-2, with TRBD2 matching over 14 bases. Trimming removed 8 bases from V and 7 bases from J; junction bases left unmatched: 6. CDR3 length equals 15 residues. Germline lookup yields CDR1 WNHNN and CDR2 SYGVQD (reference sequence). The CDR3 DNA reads TGCGCCAGCCCGACTAGCGGGAGGGAGGGCGGGGAGCTGTTTTTT. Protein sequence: CASPTSGREGGELFF.

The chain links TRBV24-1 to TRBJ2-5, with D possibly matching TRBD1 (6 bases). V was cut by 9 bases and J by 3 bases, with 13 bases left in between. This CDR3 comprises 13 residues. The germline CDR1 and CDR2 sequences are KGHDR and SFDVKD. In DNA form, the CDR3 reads TGTGCCACCCGCCGAGGGGGAGAAGAGACCCAGTACTTC. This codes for CATRRGGEETQYF.

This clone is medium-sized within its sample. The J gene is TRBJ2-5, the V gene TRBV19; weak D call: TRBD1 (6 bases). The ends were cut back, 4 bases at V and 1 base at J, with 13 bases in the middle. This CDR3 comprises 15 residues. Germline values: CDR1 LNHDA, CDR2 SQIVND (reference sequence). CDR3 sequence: CASSNRDTAQETQYF. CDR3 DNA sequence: TGTGCCAGTAGTAACCGGGACACCGCCCAAGAGACCCAGTACTTC.

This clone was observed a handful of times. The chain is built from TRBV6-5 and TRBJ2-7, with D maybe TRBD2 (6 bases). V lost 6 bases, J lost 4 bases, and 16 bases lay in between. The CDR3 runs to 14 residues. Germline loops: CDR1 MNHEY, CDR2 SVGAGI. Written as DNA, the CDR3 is TGTGCCAGCAGCACTTCGGAGGGAGGATACGAGCAGTACTTC. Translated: CASSTSEGGYEQYF.

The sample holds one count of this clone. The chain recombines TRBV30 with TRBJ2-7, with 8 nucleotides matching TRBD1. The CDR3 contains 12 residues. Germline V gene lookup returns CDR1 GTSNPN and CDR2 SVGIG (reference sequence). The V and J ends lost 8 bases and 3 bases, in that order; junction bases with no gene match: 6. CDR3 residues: CAGGTGYYEQYF. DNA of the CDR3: TGTGCCGGGGGGACAGGTTACTACGAGCAGTACTTC.

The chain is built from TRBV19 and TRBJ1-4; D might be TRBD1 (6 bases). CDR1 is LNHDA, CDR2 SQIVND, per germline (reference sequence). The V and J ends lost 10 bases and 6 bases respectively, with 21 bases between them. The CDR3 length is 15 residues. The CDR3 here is CATTPSGGYYEKLFF. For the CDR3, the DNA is TGTGCCACCACCCCCTCGGGGGGCTATTATGAAAAACTGTTTTTT. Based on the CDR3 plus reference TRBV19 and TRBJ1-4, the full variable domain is DGGITQSPKYLFRKEGQNVTLSCEQNLNHDAMYWYRQDPGQGLRLIYYSQIVNDFQKGDIAEGYSVSREKKESFPLTVTSAQKNPTAFYLCATTPSGGYYEKLFFGSGTQLSVL.

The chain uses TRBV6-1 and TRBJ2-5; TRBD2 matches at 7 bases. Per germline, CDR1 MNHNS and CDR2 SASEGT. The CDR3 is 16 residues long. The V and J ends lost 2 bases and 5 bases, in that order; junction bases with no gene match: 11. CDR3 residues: CASSESSGGKRETQYF. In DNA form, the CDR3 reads TGTGCCAGCAGTGAAAGCTCCGGGGGGAAGAGGGAGACCCAGTACTTC.

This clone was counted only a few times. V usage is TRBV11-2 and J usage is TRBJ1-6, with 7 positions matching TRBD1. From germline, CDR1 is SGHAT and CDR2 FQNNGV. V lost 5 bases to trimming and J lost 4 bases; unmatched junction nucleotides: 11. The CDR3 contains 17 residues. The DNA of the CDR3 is TGTGCCAGCAGCAAAACCGGGACAGCGATGTATAATTCACCCCTCCACTTT. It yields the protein CASSKTGTAMYNSPLHF.